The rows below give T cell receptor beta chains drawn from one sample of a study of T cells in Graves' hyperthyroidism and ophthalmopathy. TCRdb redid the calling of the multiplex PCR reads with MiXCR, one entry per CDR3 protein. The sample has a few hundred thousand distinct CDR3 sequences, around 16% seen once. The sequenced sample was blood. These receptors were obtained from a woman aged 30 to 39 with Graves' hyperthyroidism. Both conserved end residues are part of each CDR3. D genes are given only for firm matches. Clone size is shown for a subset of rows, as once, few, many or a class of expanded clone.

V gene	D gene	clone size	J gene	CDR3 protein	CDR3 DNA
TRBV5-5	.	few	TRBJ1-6	CASSLVAGTGSPLHF	TGTGCCAGCAGCTTGGTAGCAGGGACGGGTTCACCCCTCCACTTT
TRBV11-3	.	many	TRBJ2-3	CASSLHRAPDTQYF	TGTGCCAGCAGCCTCCACCGGGCCCCAGATACGCAGTATTTT
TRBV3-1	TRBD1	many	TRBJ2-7	CASSLTGQLTYEQYF	TGTGCCAGCAGCCTAACGGGACAGCTTACCTACGAGCAGTACTTC
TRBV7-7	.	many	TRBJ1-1	CASSLGAGTEAFF	TGTGCCAGCAGCTTGGGGGCTGGAACTGAAGCTTTCTTT
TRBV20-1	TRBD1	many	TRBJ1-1	CSGAQTGRGRTEAFF	TGCAGTGGAGCGCAGACAGGGAGGGGGCGGACTGAAGCTTTCTTT
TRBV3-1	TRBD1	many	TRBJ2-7	CASSPRQGIYEQYF	TGTGCCAGCAGCCCGCGACAGGGGATATACGAGCAGTACTTC
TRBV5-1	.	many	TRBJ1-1	CASSLEVGVTEAFF	TGCGCCAGCAGTCTGGAGGTGGGGGTCACTGAAGCTTTCTTT
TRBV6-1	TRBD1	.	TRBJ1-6	CAARGREWNSPLHF	TGTGCCGCCAGGGGGCGCGAGTGGAATTCACCCCTCCACTTT
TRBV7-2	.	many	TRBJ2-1	CASSLAGLGYNEQFF	TGTGCCAGCAGCTTAGCGGGGCTCGGATACAATGAGCAGTTCTTC
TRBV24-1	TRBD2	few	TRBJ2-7	CATVHGGREGKYEQYF	TGTGCCACGGTACACGGGGGTCGGGAGGGTAAATACGAGCAGTACTTC
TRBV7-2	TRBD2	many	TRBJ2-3	CASSRTPGTSGSTDTQYF	TGTGCCAGCAGCCGGACCCCGGGGACTAGCGGGAGCACAGATACGCAGTATTTT
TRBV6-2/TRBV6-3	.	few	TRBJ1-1	CASSRAGGIRNTEAFF	TGTGCCAGCAGCCGGGCCGGCGGAATCCGGAACACTGAAGCTTTCTTT
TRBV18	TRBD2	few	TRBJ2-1	CASSRQLAGELLGEQFF	TGTGCCAGCTCACGACAACTAGCGGGAGAACTTCTAGGTGAGCAGTTCTTC
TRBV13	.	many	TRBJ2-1	CASSSNAGSYNEQFF	TGTGCCAGCAGCTCGAACGCGGGATCCTACAATGAGCAGTTCTTC
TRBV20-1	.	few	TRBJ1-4	CSALGGGAGEKLFF	TGCAGTGCTCTAGGTGGAGGGGCTGGTGAAAAACTGTTTTTT
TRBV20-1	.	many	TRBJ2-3	CSANSRNTDTQYF	TGCAGTGCTAACTCGCGAAACACAGATACGCAGTATTTT
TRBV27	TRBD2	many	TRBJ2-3	CASTPRSGGLTDTQYF	TGTGCCAGCACCCCGAGGTCGGGAGGGCTCACAGATACGCAGTATTTT
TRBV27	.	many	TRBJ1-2	CASSRREDLGYTF	TGTGCCAGCAGTCGTCGGGAGGACCTTGGCTACACCTTC
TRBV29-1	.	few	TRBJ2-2	CSVAPKGTGELFF	TGCAGCGTTGCGCCAAAGGGGACCGGGGAGCTGTTTTTT
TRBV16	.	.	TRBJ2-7	CASSLDINYEQYF	TGTGCCAGCAGCCTTGACATCAACTACGAGCAGTACTTC
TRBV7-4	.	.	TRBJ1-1	CASSLLPQAEAFF	TGTGCCAGCAGCCTACTCCCCCAGGCTGAAGCTTTCTTT
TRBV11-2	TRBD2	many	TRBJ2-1	CASRKEGREGAYNEQFF	TGTGCCAGCAGAAAAGAAGGCCGGGAGGGTGCCTACAATGAGCAGTTCTTC
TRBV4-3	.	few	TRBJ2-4	CASSQGGIAKNIQYF	TGCGCCAGCAGCCAGGGTGGGATAGCCAAAAACATTCAGTACTTC
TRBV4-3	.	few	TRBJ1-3	CASSQEWDSNGNTIYF	TGCGCCAGCAGCCAAGAGTGGGACTCTAATGGAAACACCATATATTTT
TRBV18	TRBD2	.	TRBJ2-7	CASSPQREWTYEQYF	TGTGCCAGCTCACCGCAGCGGGAGTGGACCTACGAGCAGTACTTC
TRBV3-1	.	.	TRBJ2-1	CASSPVPLYNEQFF	TGTGCCAGCTCCCCGGTGCCTCTCTACAATGAGCAGTTCTTC
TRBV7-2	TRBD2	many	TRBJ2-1	CASRKPSGRKDEQFF	TGTGCCAGCAGAAAACCTAGCGGGAGGAAGGATGAGCAGTTCTTC
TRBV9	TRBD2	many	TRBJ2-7	CASSVLADTYEQYF	TGTGCCAGCAGCGTACTAGCGGATACTTACGAGCAGTACTTC
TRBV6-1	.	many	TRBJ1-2	CASSPGPGRDGYTF	TGTGCCAGCAGCCCGGGACCTGGGCGCGATGGCTACACCTTC
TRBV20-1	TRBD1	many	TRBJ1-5	CSARRGQGNQPQHF	TGCAGTGCTAGAAGGGGACAGGGCAATCAGCCCCAGCATTTT
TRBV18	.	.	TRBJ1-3	CAGSPRSANSGNTIYF	TGTGCCGGCTCACCACGTTCCGCGAACTCTGGAAACACCATATATTTT
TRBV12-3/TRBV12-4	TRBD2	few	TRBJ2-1	CASSLPGLAGYSYNEQFF	TGTGCCAGCAGTTTACCCGGACTAGCGGGCTACTCCTACAATGAGCAGTTCTTC
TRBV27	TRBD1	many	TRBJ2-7	CASSLGTGDSYEQYF	TGTGCCAGCAGTTTGGGGACAGGGGATTCCTACGAGCAGTACTTC
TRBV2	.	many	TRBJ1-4	CASSVRGSGNEKLFF	TGTGCCAGCAGTGTGCGAGGGTCGGGTAATGAAAAACTGTTTTTT
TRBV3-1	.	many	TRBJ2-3	CASSPGGPRTDTQYF	TGTGCCAGCAGCCCCGGTGGGCCGCGCACAGATACGCAGTATTTT
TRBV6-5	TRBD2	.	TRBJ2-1	CASSYETSGRAIEQFF	TGTGCCAGCAGTTACGAAACTAGCGGGAGGGCCATTGAGCAGTTCTTC
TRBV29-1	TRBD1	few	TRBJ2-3	CSARPGQGLDTQYF	TGCAGCGCCAGACCGGGACAGGGGTTAGATACGCAGTATTTT
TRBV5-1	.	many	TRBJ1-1	CASSLEGGWNTEAFF	TGCGCCAGCAGCTTGGAGGGCGGGTGGAACACTGAAGCTTTCTTT
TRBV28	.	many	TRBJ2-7	CASRGGGAKGYEQYF	TGTGCCAGCAGGGGGGGGGGGGCGAAGGGATACGAGCAGTACTTC
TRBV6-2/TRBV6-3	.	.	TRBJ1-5	CASSEGSYSNQPQHF	TGTGCCAGCAGCGAGGGATCTTATAGCAATCAGCCCCAGCATTTT
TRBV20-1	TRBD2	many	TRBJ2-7	CSARLAGTPEQYF	TGCAGTGCCAGACTAGCGGGAACCCCCGAGCAGTACTTC
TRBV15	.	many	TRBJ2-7	CATSRVVASSYEQYF	TGTGCCACCAGCAGAGTTGTGGCAAGCTCCTACGAGCAGTACTTC
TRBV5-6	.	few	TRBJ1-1	CASSFTGIEAFF	TGTGCCAGCAGCTTTACGGGAATTGAAGCTTTCTTT
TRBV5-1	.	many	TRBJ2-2	CASREGLNTGELFF	TGCGCCAGCAGAGAGGGCCTGAACACCGGGGAGCTGTTTTTT
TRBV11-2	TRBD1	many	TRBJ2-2	CASSHGTGLAGELFF	TGTGCCAGCAGCCATGGGACAGGTCTAGCCGGGGAGCTGTTTTTT
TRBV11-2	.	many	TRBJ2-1	CASSLEGPTYNEQFF	TGTGCCAGCAGCTTAGAGGGACCCACCTACAATGAGCAGTTCTTC